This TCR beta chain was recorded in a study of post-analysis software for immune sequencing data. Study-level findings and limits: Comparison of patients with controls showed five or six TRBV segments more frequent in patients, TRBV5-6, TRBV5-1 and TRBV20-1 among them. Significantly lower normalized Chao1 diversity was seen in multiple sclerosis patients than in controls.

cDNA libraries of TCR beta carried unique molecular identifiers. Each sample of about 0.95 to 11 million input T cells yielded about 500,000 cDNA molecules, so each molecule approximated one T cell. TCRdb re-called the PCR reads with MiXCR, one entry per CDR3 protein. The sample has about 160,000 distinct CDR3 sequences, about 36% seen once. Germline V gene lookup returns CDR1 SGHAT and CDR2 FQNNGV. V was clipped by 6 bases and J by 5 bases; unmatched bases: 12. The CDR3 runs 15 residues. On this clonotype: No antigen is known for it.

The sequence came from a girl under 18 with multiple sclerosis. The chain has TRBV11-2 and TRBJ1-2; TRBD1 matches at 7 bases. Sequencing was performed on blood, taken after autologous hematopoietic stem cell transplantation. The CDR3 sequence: CASSPSTGSWYGYTF. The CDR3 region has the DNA TGTGCCAGCAGTCCCTCGACAGGGTCTTGGTATGGCTACACCTTC.